The clone carrying this T cell receptor (beta chain) was detected only once. The antigen is not known. The sample originates from a study of CD8+CD57+ T cells in acquired aplastic anemia. Study-level information: DNA per sorted CD4+ or CD8+ sample ranged roughly 0.19 to 30 ug, averaging 3.2 ug. Findings of the study overall: Shared by patients and controls, twenty-nine CD8+ CDR3s were abundant in patients. No significant patient-versus-control difference appeared in CD8+ Simpson's diversity.

The CDR3 is 14 residues long. V lost 3 bases, J lost 7 bases, and 13 bases lay in between. Germline V gene lookup returns CDR1 SNHLY and CDR2 FYNNEI. TCR beta VDJ combinations and CDR3 sequences were profiled from genomic DNA. TCRdb re-called the reads with MiXCR, one entry per CDR3 protein. The sample consists of 150,000 to 200,000 distinct CDR3 sequences, 64% of them appearing once. The sample consisted of sorted CD4+, CD8+, or CD8+CD57+ T cells (not recorded which) from PBMCs. The clonotype comes from a human donor with severe aplastic anemia or a healthy control (not recorded which). The chain is built from TRBV2 and TRBJ1-5, with a possible D match to TRBD1 (6 bases). CDR3 coding DNA: TGTGCCAGCAGTGAGTCAACAGGGCGACAGCCCCAGCATTTT. Residues: CASSESTGRQPQHF. The full variable domain, in which reference TRBV2 and TRBJ1-5 provide the parts outside the CDR3, is EPEVTQTPSHQVTQMGQEVILRCVPISNHLYFYWYRQILGQKVEFLVSFYNNEISEKSEIFDDQFSVERPDGSNFTLKIRSTKLEDSAMYFCASSESTGRQPQHFGDGTRLSIL.